The next 31 T cell receptor beta chains were all read from a single sample in a study of blood T cell repertoires in COVID-19. Clones were sequenced by immunoSEQ multiplex PCR, and TCRdb holds only the in-frame ones, with some missing. The data hold about 330,000 clones, with 70% to 90% observed a single time. The specimen sequenced was PBMCs or T cells enriched from blood (not recorded which). These receptors were collected from a woman aged 25-40 years who had recovered from COVID-19.

The CDR3 nucleotides read TGTGCCAGCAGTGAAAGTCGGGATACGCAGTATTTT. This translates into CASSESRDTQYF. The V gene is TRBV6-1, the J gene TRBJ2-3; D call uncertain. The CDR3 spans 12 residues. V was shortened by 2 bases and J by 6 bases, with 6 bases between the two germline ends. Germline assignment: CDR1 MNHNS and CDR2 SASEGT.

The chain joins TRBV9 to TRBJ2-1, with 9 positions matching TRBD1. Per the germline V gene, CDR1 is SGDLS and CDR2 is YYNGEE. This CDR3 comprises 15 residues. The J segment lost 3 bases and the V segment lost 3 bases, leaving 4 bases of the junction unmatched. Here the CDR3 reads CASSEGQGFYNEQFF. CDR3 DNA: TGTGCCAGCAGCGAGGGACAGGGATTCTACAATGAGCAGTTCTTC.

The chain joins TRBV19 to TRBJ1-5, with a possible D match to TRBD1 (5 bases). Germline V gives CDR1 LNHDA, CDR2 SQIVND (reference sequence). V lost 1 base and J 4 bases, leaving 11 bases between the germline ends. The CDR3 has 15 residues. The CDR3 sequence: CASSIVRGNNQPQHF. CDR3 nucleotide sequence: TGTGCCAGTAGTATAGTTAGGGGAAATAATCAGCCCCAGCATTTT.

The rearrangement joins TRBV14 to TRBJ2-5; 8 bases line up with TRBD2. V lost 2 bases and J lost 1; bases outside the gene matches: 6. CDR3 length: 16 amino acids. Germline CDR1 and CDR2: SGHDN and FVKESK. The DNA for the CDR3 is TGTGCCAGCAGCCAAAAAGCGGGGGACCCCCAAGAGACCCAGTACTTC. Protein: CASSQKAGDPQETQYF.

The table lists this clone with a count of one. This chain joins TRBV19 and TRBJ2-6; 7 bases agree with TRBD2. With 5 bases clipped from V and 1 base from J, the junction kept 2 bases outside the gene matches. The CDR3 covers 15 residues. The germline CDR1 and CDR2 sequences are LNHDA and SQIVND (reference sequence). CDR3 in amino acids: CASSRGVSGANVLTF. The CDR3 nucleotides read TGTGCCAGTAGTCGGGGGGTGTCTGGGGCCAACGTCCTGACTTTC. Full variable domain (missing parts from reference TRBV19 and TRBJ2-6): DGGITQSPKYLFRKEGQNVTLSCEQNLNHDAMYWYRQDPGQGLRLIYYSQIVNDFQKGDIAEGYSVSREKKESFPLTVTSAQKNPTAFYLCASSRGVSGANVLTFGAGSRLTVL.

The CDR3 DNA reads TGTGCCAGTAGTATAGCTGACAGATACGAGCAGTACTTC. Amino acids: CASSIADRYEQYF. The chain recombines TRBV19 with TRBJ2-7; D is perhaps TRBD1 (5 bases). Trimming took off 1 base at V and 4 bases at J, with 8 bases between the two ends. This CDR3 is built from 13 residues. The V gene's germline CDR1 is LNHDA and CDR2 SQIVND (reference sequence).

The gene calls are TRBV7-2 and TRBJ1-1, with D possibly TRBD1 on 5 matching bases. This CDR3 is built from 13 residues. CDR1 and CDR2 from the germline V gene are SGHTA and FQGNSA. V was clipped by 4 bases and J by 11 bases, with 17 bases between them. CDR3 sequence reads: CASSSEGRGTAFF. The DNA of the CDR3 is TGTGCCAGCAGCTCTGAGGGGCGGGGTACTGCTTTCTTT.

This clone occurred a few times. The chain links TRBV2 to TRBJ1-3; D is perhaps TRBD1 (5 bases). Between the trimmed V and J ends, which lost 5 bases and 2 bases, there was a span of 10 bases. This CDR3 is built from 14 residues. Per germline, CDR1 SNHLY and CDR2 FYNNEI. The CDR3 is CASSQDKPGNTIYF. CDR3 nucleotide sequence: TGTGCCAGCAGTCAGGACAAGCCTGGAAACACCATATATTTT.

The chain carries TRBV30 and TRBJ1-5; 10 nucleotides align to TRBD1. The germline CDR1 and CDR2 sequences are GTSNPN and SVGIG (reference sequence). CDR3 length: 15 amino acids. V shed 2 bases, J shed 7 bases, and the junction held 8 bases outside the gene matches. The CDR3 DNA reads as TGTGCCTGGAGTCCGGGACAGGGGAGTGGGCAGCCCCAGCATTTT. It is translated as CAWSPGQGSGQPQHF.

The V gene is TRBV3-1 (or the pseudogene TRBV3-2), the J gene TRBJ1-6; tentatively, D is TRBD1 (5 bases). The CDR3 spans 18 residues. Germline lookup yields CDR1 LGHDT and CDR2 YNNKEL (reference sequence). The V end lost 0 bases, the J end lost 0 bases, and 12 bases lay between the germline ends. In DNA, the CDR3 is TGTGCCAGCAGCCAAGATAGGACAAAATGCTCCTATAATTCACCCCTCCACTTT. Protein product: CASSQDRTKCSYNSPLHF.

V usage is TRBV6-2 or TRBV6-3 and J usage is TRBJ1-2; weak D call: TRBD1 (5 bases). This CDR3 has 13 amino acids. The V and J ends lost 2 bases and 3 bases respectively, with 7 bases between them. The germline gives CDR1 MNHEY, CDR2 SVGEGT. The CDR3, as DNA: TGTGCCAGCAGTTACACGGGGGACTATGGCTACACCTTC. Its translation is CASSYTGDYGYTF.

V and J are TRBV4-2 and TRBJ2-3, with TRBD1 identical over 10 bases. V dropped 0 bases and J dropped 3; count of bases not matched to a gene: 3. Germline values: CDR1 LGHNA, CDR2 YNFKEQ. CDR3 size: 16 residues. CDR3 coding DNA: TGTGCCAGCAGCCAAGATAGACAGGGGGCTACAGATACGCAGTATTTT. Residues: CASSQDRQGATDTQYF.

V usage is TRBV15 and J usage is TRBJ2-1; the match to TRBD2 covers 8 bases. This CDR3 is built from 14 residues. The V gene's germline CDR1 is LNHNV and CDR2 YYDKDF (reference sequence). After removal of 4 bases from V and 3 bases from J, the junction contained 2 bases not matched to a gene. Here the CDR3 DNA reads TGTGCCACCAGCACAGCGGGGGACTACAATGAGCAGTTCTTC. Protein: CATSTAGDYNEQFF.

J is TRBJ1-4 and V is TRBV19; D remains ambiguous. The length of the CDR3 is 12 residues. Germline CDR1 is LNHDA and CDR2 is SQIVND (reference sequence). V lost 3 bases and J 10 bases, leaving 9 bases between the germline ends. The CDR3 region has the DNA TGTGCCAGTAGTATTAACCAGGCAAAACTGTTTTTT. Translating gives CASSINQAKLFF.

The V call is TRBV9, the J call TRBJ1-5; TRBD1 is a possible D gene (6 bases). This CDR3 region has 15 residues. CDR1 and CDR2 from the germline V gene are SGDLS and YYNGEE. Deletions cut 3 bases from V and 4 bases from J, with 14 bases between. The CDR3 loop reads CASSGSRDTNQPQHF. CDR3 nucleotides: TGTGCCAGCAGCGGTAGCCGGGACACTAATCAGCCCCAGCATTTT.

This clone was counted only a few times. V and J are TRBV27 and TRBJ1-2; D gene ambiguous. Trimming shortened V by 0 bases and J by 5 bases, and 7 bases separated the two germline ends. Germline CDR1 reads MNHEY; CDR2 reads SMNVEV (reference sequence). The CDR3 is 13 amino acids. The CDR3 nucleotides are TGTGCCAGCAGTTTATCGCGGGTTTATGGCTACACCTTC. It yields the protein CASSLSRVYGYTF.

The genes are TRBV5-1 and TRBJ2-3; D is ambiguous. CDR1 and CDR2 (germline): SGHRS, YFSETQ. V shed 1 base and J shed 4 bases, with 13 bases lying between them. CDR3 size: 15 residues. CDR3 protein: CASSLRNLGADTQYF. Here the CDR3 DNA reads TGCGCCAGCAGCTTGAGAAATCTAGGTGCAGATACGCAGTATTTT. The full variable domain, with the rest looked up from reference TRBV5-1 and TRBJ2-3, is KAGVTQTPRYLIKTRGQQVTLSCSPISGHRSVSWYQQTPGQGLQFLFEYFSETQRNKGNFPGRFSGRQFSNSRSEMNVSTLELGDSALYLCASSLRNLGADTQYFGPGTRLTVL.

The V and J genes are TRBV19 and TRBJ2-1; 15 nucleotides line up with TRBD2. Per germline, CDR1 LNHDA and CDR2 SQIVND (reference sequence). The ends lost 1 base at V and 9 bases at J; junction bases unmatched: 4. This CDR3 spans 16 amino acids. CDR3 DNA sequence: TGTGCCAGTAGTATAGGGACTAGCGGGGGGGCCGGTGAGCAGTTCTTC. This codes for CASSIGTSGGAGEQFF.

V is TRBV30 and J is TRBJ1-1; D not resolved. Germline CDR1 GTSNPN, CDR2 SVGIG (reference sequence). The CDR3 loop spans 13 amino acids. Trimming took 2 bases from V and 1 from J, leaving 8 bases between them. CDR3 amino acids: CAWSYWQNTEAFF. CDR3 DNA: TGTGCCTGGAGTTATTGGCAGAACACTGAAGCTTTCTTT.

The chain is built from TRBV30 and TRBJ1-1; weak D call: TRBD1 (6 bases). This CDR3 is 16 amino acids long. V was trimmed by 2 bases and J by 6 bases, leaving 22 bases between them. Per the germline V gene, CDR1 is GTSNPN and CDR2 is SVGIG (reference sequence). In nucleotides, the CDR3 is TGTGCCTGGAGTCACGAACAGGGAACGATCTTCCCTGAAGCTTTCTTT. Protein product: CAWSHEQGTIFPEAFF.

The J gene is TRBJ1-4, the V gene TRBV2; D is ambiguous. Trimming left V 8 bases short and J 4 bases short, with 14 bases between. Germline V CDR1 and CDR2: SNHLY, FYNNEI. This CDR3 has 14 residues. The CDR3, as DNA: TGTGCCAGCGTGATCGGTCGGGGTAATGAAAAACTGTTTTTT. The encoded protein is CASVIGRGNEKLFF.

V and J are TRBV19 and TRBJ1-1; TRBD1 aligns across 10 bases. The CDR3 totals 14 residues. Germline V gene lookup returns CDR1 LNHDA and CDR2 SQIVND (reference sequence). After removal of 3 bases from V and 5 bases from J, the junction contained 3 bases not matched to a gene. The CDR3 DNA follows: TGTGCCAGTAGTATCGTGGACAGGGGGACTGAAGCTTTCTTT. It codes for CASSIVDRGTEAFF.

This sequence joins TRBV28 and TRBJ1-5, with TRBD1 as a possible D gene (5 bases). CDR1 and CDR2 from the germline V gene are MDHEN and SYDVKM. The length of the CDR3 is 14 residues. V was clipped by 6 bases and J by 3 bases, with 12 bases between them. The CDR3 is CASSRRQLNQPQHF. The CDR3 bases are TGTGCCAGCAGCCGTAGACAGCTCAATCAGCCCCAGCATTTT. Complete variable domain (other parts from reference TRBV28 and TRBJ1-5): DVKVTQSSRYLVKRTGEKVFLECVQDMDHENMFWYRQDPGLGLRLIYFSYDVKMKEKGDIPEGYSVSREKKERFSLILESASTNQTSMYLCASSRRQLNQPQHFGDGTRLSIL.

The chain carries TRBV6-4 and TRBJ2-2; D is uncertain. Germline V CDR1 and CDR2: MRHNA, SNTAGT. CDR3 length equals 13 residues. Trimming took off 6 bases at V and 2 bases at J, with 7 bases between the two ends. The DNA for the CDR3 is TGTGCCAGCAGCGACACAAACACCGGGGAGCTGTTTTTT. Translating it yields CASSDTNTGELFF.

This clone was recorded once. The chain links TRBV6-5 to TRBJ1-2; 7 bases match TRBD1. The germline V gene has CDR1 MNHEY and CDR2 SVGAGI. This CDR3 spans 14 amino acids. V shed 4 bases, J shed 2 bases, and the junction held 4 bases outside the gene matches. CDR3 nucleotide sequence: TGTGCCAGCAGTTCCGGACAGGACAACTATGGCTACACCTTC. This translates into CASSSGQDNYGYTF.

The J gene is TRBJ2-2, the V gene TRBV19, with 11 bases fitting TRBD2. This CDR3 contains 16 residues. The V segment lost 5 bases and the J segment 2 bases; nucleotides outside the gene matches: 4. Germline V gene data show CDR1 as LNHDA and CDR2 as SQIVND (reference sequence). The CDR3 DNA follows: TGTGCCAGTAGTTTACTAGCGGGGGCCAACACCGGGGAGCTGTTTTTT. Its protein is CASSLLAGANTGELFF.

V gene TRBV27 combines with J gene TRBJ2-3; 7 nucleotides line up with TRBD1. This CDR3 comprises 15 residues. V shed 7 bases, J shed 6 bases, and the junction held 13 bases outside the gene matches. Germline V gene lookup returns CDR1 MNHEY and CDR2 SMNVEV (reference sequence). CDR3 sequence (DNA): TGTGCCAGCACTTATCGGGACAGCCAGGGGGATACGCAGTATTTT. The encoded protein is CASTYRDSQGDTQYF.

CDR3 protein: CASSRDSAYGYTF. CDR3 in DNA: TGCGCCAGCAGCCGGGACAGTGCCTATGGCTACACCTTC. This rearrangement joins TRBV4-3 to TRBJ1-2; TRBD1 matches 7 bases. The germline CDR1 and CDR2 sequences are LGHNA and YSLEER. With 4 bases clipped from V and 4 bases from J, the junction kept 3 bases outside the gene matches. CDR3 length equals 13 residues.

This chain links TRBV5-1 with TRBJ2-2; 13 nucleotides align to TRBD2. The CDR3 contains 15 residues. The V gene's germline CDR1 is SGHRS and CDR2 YFSETQ. Losses at the gene ends were 7 bases for V and 7 bases for J; bases not matched to a gene: 7. CDR3 protein: CASETGLAGIGELFF. In DNA form, the CDR3 reads TGCGCCAGCGAAACGGGACTAGCGGGGATCGGGGAGCTGTTTTTT. Full variable domain (rest looked up from reference TRBV5-1 and TRBJ2-2): KAGVTQTPRYLIKTRGQQVTLSCSPISGHRSVSWYQQTPGQGLQFLFEYFSETQRNKGNFPGRFSGRQFSNSRSEMNVSTLELGDSALYLCASETGLAGIGELFFGEGSRLTVL.

This chain links TRBV7-2 with TRBJ2-2, with D uncertain. Germline assignment: CDR1 SGHTA and CDR2 FQGNSA. This CDR3 spans 16 amino acids. V lost 1 base and J 0 bases, leaving 9 bases between the germline ends. CDR3 DNA sequence: TGTGCCAGCAGCTTAGTAGCAAGACCGAACACCGGGGAGCTGTTTTTT. Protein product: CASSLVARPNTGELFF.

V gene TRBV3-1 (or the pseudogene TRBV3-2) combines with J gene TRBJ1-1; perhaps TRBD1 as D (6 bases). The CDR3 spans 15 residues. Germline CDR1 and CDR2: LGHDT and YNNKEL (reference sequence). The V and J ends lost 3 bases and 5 bases respectively, with 16 bases between them. CDR3 in amino acids: CASSQGKARGTEAFF. The DNA of the CDR3 is TGTGCCAGCAGCCAGGGGAAGGCGAGGGGGACTGAAGCTTTCTTT.